This record covers a single T cell receptor beta chain. This entry is derived from a study of blood T cell repertoires in COVID-19. Here immunoSEQ multiplex PCR was the method, and the copy in TCRdb shows in-frame clones only, minus some. The table has about 220,000 clones, around 87% seen once; the top ten hold about 15%. Participants reported their clinical history, and cohort assignment relied on those reports. Germline CDR1 reads SGHDN; CDR2 reads FVKESK. Trimming took 8 bases from V and 3 from J, leaving 14 bases between them. CDR3 length equals 14 residues. The source material was PBMCs or T cells enriched from blood (not recorded which). The V and J genes are TRBV14 and TRBJ1-3; the D is unclear. The sequence was obtained from a man aged 25-40 years who had been exposed to COVID-19. CDR3 sequence reads: CASAASTNGNTIYF. In DNA form, the CDR3 reads TGTGCCAGCGCCGCGTCGACAAATGGAAACACCATATATTTT.